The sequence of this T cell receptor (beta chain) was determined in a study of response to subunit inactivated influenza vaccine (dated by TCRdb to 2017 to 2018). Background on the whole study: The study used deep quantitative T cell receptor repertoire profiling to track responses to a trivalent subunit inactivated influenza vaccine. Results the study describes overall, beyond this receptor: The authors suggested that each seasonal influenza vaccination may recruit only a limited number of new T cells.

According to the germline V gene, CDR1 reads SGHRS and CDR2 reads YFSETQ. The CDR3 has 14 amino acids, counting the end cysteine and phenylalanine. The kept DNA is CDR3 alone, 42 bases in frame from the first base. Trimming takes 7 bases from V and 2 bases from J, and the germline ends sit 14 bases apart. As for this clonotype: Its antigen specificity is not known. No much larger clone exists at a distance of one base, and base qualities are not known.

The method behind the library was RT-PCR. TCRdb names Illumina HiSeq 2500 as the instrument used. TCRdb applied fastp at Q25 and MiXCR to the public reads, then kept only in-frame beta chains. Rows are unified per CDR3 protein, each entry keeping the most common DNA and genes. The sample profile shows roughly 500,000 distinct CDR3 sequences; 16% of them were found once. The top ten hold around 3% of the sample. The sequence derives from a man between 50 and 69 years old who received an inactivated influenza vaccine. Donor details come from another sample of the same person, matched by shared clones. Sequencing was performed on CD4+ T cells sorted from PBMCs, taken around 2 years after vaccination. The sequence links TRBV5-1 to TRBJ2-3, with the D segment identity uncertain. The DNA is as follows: TGCGCCAGCTCATTTACGGACCCCACAGATACGCAGTATTTT. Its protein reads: CASSFTDPTDTQYF. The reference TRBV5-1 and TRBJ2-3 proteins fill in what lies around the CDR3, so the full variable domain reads KAGVTQTPRYLIKTRGQQVTLSCSPISGHRSVSWYQQTPGQGLQFLFEYFSETQRNKGNFPGRFSGRQFSNSRSEMNVSTLELGDSALYLCASSFTDPTDTQYFGPGTRLTVL.